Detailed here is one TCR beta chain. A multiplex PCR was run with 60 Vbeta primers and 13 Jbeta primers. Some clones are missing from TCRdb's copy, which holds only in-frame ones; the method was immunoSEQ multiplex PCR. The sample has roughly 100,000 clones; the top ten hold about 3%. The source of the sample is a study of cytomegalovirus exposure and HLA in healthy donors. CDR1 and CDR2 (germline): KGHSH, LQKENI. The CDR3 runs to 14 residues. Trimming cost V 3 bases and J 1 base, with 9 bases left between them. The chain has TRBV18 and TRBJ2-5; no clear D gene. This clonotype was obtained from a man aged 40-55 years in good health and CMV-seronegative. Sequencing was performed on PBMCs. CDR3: CASSPPGSQETQYF. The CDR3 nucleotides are TGTGCCAGCTCACCCCCTGGCAGCCAAGAGACCCAGTACTTC. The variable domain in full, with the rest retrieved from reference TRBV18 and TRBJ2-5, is NAGVMQNPRHLVRRRGQEARLRCSPMKGHSHVYWYRQLPEEGLKFMVYLQKENIIDESGMPKERFSAEFPKEGPSILRIQQVVRGDSAAYFCASSPPGSQETQYFGPGTRLLVL.